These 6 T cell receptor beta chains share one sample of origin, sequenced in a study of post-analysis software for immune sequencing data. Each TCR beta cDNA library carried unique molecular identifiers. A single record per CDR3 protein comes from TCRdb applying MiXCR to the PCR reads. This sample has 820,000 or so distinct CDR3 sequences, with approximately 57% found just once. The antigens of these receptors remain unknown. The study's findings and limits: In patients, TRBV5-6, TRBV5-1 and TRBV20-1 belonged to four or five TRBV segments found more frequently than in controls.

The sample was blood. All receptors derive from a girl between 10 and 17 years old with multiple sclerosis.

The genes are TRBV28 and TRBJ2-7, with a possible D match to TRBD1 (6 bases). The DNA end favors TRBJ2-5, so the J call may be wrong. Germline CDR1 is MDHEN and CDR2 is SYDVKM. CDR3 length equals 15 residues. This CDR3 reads CASSAVQGYRETQYF. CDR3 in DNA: TGTGCCAGCAGTGCCGTACAGGGTTATCGGGAGACCCAGTACTTC.

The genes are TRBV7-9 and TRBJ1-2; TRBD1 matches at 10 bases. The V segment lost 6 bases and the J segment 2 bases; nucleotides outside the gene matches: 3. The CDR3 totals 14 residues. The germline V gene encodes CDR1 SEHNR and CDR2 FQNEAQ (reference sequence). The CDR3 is CASSWDRGNYGYTF. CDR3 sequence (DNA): TGTGCCAGCAGTTGGGACAGGGGAAACTATGGCTACACCTTC.

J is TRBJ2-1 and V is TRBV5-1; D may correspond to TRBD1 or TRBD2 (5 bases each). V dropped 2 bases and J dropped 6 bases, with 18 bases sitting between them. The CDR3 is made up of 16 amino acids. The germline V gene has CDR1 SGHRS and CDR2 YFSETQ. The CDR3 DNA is TGCGCCAGCAGCTTCCGGGACCCCATTCGCACCAATGAGCAGTTCTTC. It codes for CASSFRDPIRTNEQFF.

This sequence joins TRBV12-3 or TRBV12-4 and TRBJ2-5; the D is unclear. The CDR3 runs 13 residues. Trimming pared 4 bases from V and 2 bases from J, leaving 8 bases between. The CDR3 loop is CASSSNRQETQYF. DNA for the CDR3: TGTGCCAGCAGTTCAAACAGACAAGAGACCCAGTACTTC.

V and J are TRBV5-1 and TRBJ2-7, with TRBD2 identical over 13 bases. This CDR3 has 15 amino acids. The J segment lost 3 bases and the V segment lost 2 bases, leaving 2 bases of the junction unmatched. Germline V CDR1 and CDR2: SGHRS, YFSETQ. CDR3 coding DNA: TGCGCCAGCAGCTTCGGGACTAGCGGGGACTACGAGCAGTACTTC. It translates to CASSFGTSGDYEQYF. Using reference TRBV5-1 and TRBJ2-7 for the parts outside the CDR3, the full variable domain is KAGVTQTPRYLIKTRGQQVTLSCSPISGHRSVSWYQQTPGQGLQFLFEYFSETQRNKGNFPGRFSGRQFSNSRSEMNVSTLELGDSALYLCASSFGTSGDYEQYFGPGTRLTVT.

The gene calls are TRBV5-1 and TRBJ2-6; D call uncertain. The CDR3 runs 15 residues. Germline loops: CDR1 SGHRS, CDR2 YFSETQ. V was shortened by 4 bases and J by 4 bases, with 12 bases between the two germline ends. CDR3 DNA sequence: TGCGCCAGCAGCCCCGGGCCGAAAGGGGCCAACGTCCTGACTTTC. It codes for CASSPGPKGANVLTF. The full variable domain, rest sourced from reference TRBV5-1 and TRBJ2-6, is KAGVTQTPRYLIKTRGQQVTLSCSPISGHRSVSWYQQTPGQGLQFLFEYFSETQRNKGNFPGRFSGRQFSNSRSEMNVSTLELGDSALYLCASSPGPKGANVLTFGAGSRLTVL.